This T cell receptor (beta chain) derives from a study of T cell responses to AZD1222 COVID-19 vaccine. Findings and caveats of the study: In a largely white British group with more females than males, clonal diversity was possibly underestimated. Targeting of unmutated variant regions was reportedly seen in nearly half of spike-specific TCRs. Compared with day 0, the breadth and depth of the Spike-specific TCR repertoire rose significantly after two doses of AZD1222.

Worth noting for this clone: No antigen is known for it.

The data were produced by immunoSEQ multiplex PCR, yet TCRdb's version contains in-frame clones alone and is incomplete. The sample lists approximately 120,000 clones; just over 90% were seen once. The J segment lost 3 bases and the V segment lost 5 bases, leaving 2 bases of the junction unmatched. CDR1 and CDR2 (germline): ENHRY, SYGVKD. This CDR3 has 15 amino acids. The clonotype was recovered from an adult in good health. Specimen: peripheral blood, collected on day 0 of AZD1222 vaccination. This chain uses TRBV10-3 with TRBJ2-2, with TRBD2 matching 11 bases. The CDR3 DNA follows: TGTGCCATCAGTCCACTAGCGGGAGACACCGGGGAGCTGTTTTTT. This gives the protein CAISPLAGDTGELFF.